This T cell receptor beta chain comes out of a study of blood T cell repertoires in COVID-19. Study in general: Sites in the United States, Italy and Spain provided acute and convalescent COVID-19 samples. From T cells, B-cell-depleted T cells, or PBMCs came the material, which was cDNA or gDNA.

The authors' processing: Nucleated cell number was recorded as an estimate derived from reference gene primer amplification. Sequencing was performed with immunoSEQ multiplex PCR; in TCRdb, only in-frame clones are kept and a portion is missing. Clone size and the V and J calls come from that table; the DNA yielded D and trimming. The sample contains 130,000 or so clones, over 70% of which appear only once. Points on this clone: Other DNA variants within this sample encode the same CDR3.

The V gene's germline CDR1 is LGHDT and CDR2 YNNKEL (reference sequence). The CDR3 runs to 15 residues. V lost 0 bases to trimming and J lost 0 bases, with 9 bases between them. This TCR was sampled from a man in his 60s with active or convalescent COVID-19. Specimen: peripheral blood. The chain links TRBV3-1 (or the pseudogene TRBV3-2) to TRBJ2-7, with a weak D call TRBD2 (5 bases). The CDR3 sequence is CASSQDRRSSYEQYF. CDR3 DNA sequence: TGTGCCAGCAGCCAAGACAGGAGGAGCTCCTACGAGCAGTACTTC.